The 21 T cell receptor beta chains below all came from one sample that was sequenced in a study of Ad26.COV2.S vaccination and SARS-CoV-2 variants. The method was immunoSEQ multiplex PCR; TCRdb's version includes in-frame clones alone and lacks a portion of them. This table has under 150,000 clones, 86% appearing once. The sequencing used peripheral blood, collected after recovery from COVID-19. These receptor sequences come from a human donor who had recovered from COVID-19.

This clone has just a few counts. The DNA of the CDR3 is TGTGCCAGCAGCTCGAACACCGGGGAGCTGTTTTTT. Translation gives CASSSNTGELFF. The rearrangement uses TRBV7-9 and TRBJ2-2, with D hard to call. V dropped 4 bases and J dropped 0 bases, with 0 bases sitting between them. The CDR3 has 12 residues. Per germline, CDR1 SEHNR and CDR2 FQNEAQ (reference sequence).

This clone was seen just once. The chain uses TRBV9 and TRBJ1-1, with no clear D. The CDR3 runs 15 residues. In germline, CDR1 is SGDLS, CDR2 YYNGEE. Trimming removed 0 bases at V and 1 base at J, with 10 bases between. CDR3 region: CASSVVGSPNTEAFF. Written as DNA, the CDR3 is TGTGCCAGCAGCGTAGTGGGCAGCCCGAACACTGAAGCTTTCTTT.

This chain uses TRBV7-2 with TRBJ2-5; tentatively, D is TRBD1 or TRBD2 (6 bases each). In germline, CDR1 is SGHTA, CDR2 FQGNSA. V was cut by 1 base and J by 4 bases, with 10 bases left in between. The CDR3 sequence is 14 residues long. Here the CDR3 reads CASSLGGARETQYF. The CDR3 DNA follows: TGTGCCAGCAGCTTAGGGGGGGCCAGAGAGACCCAGTACTTC.

J is TRBJ2-7 and V is TRBV7-2; 8 bases agree with TRBD2. This CDR3 region has 15 residues. The germline V gene has CDR1 SGHTA and CDR2 FQGNSA. V was pared by 0 bases and J by 0 bases, with 1 base of the junction left unmatched. CDR3 sequence reads: CASSLAGTSSYEQYF. CDR3 bases: TGTGCCAGCAGCTTAGCCGGGACTAGCTCCTACGAGCAGTACTTC.

The chain is built from TRBV20-1 and TRBJ2-4; TRBD2 might be the D (5 bases). V lost 3 bases to trimming and J lost 2 bases, with 14 bases between them. The germline CDR1 and CDR2 sequences are DFQATT and SNEGSKA (reference sequence). The CDR3 spans 15 residues. In DNA, the CDR3 is TGCAGTGCTAGTAACTTCGGGAAAACCAAAAACATTCAGTACTTC. Its translation: CSASNFGKTKNIQYF.

V is TRBV25-1 and J is TRBJ2-5; no reliable D call. CDR3 length: 14 residues. Germline values: CDR1 MGHDK, CDR2 SYGVNS. The V and J ends lost 2 bases and 2 bases respectively, with 9 bases between them. CDR3 sequence: CASSESSGQETQYF. The CDR3 nucleotides are TGTGCCAGCAGTGAAAGTAGTGGGCAAGAGACCCAGTACTTC.

The V gene is TRBV5-8, the J gene TRBJ1-6; no clear D. CDR3 size: 14 residues. Trimming took off 4 bases at V and 6 bases at J, with 11 bases between the two ends. Looked up from germline, CDR1 is SGHTS and CDR2 is YDEGEE. In nucleotides, the CDR3 is TGTGCCAGCAGCCCATGGACGGCTAATTCACCCCTCCACTTT. It translates to CASSPWTANSPLHF.

CDR3 sequence reads: CASSLDYNQPQHF. The CDR3 DNA follows: TGTGCCAGCAGCTTGGACTACAATCAGCCCCAGCATTTT. The rearrangement uses TRBV5-4 and TRBJ1-5; D uncertain. The CDR3 runs 13 residues. From germline, CDR1 is SGHNT and CDR2 YYREEE (reference sequence). Trimming shortened V by 0 bases and J by 3 bases, and 4 bases separated the two germline ends.

V and J are TRBV29-1 and TRBJ2-5; TRBD1 might be the D (6 bases). Germline V CDR1 and CDR2: SQVTM, ANQGSEA. The CDR3 runs 10 residues. The V end lost 7 bases, the J end lost 11 bases, and 14 bases lay between the germline ends. CDR3 protein: CSGYEDSQYF. The CDR3, as DNA: TGCAGCGGGTATGAGGACAGTCAGTACTTC. Combining the CDR3 with reference TRBV29-1 and TRBJ2-5 gives the whole variable domain SAVISQKPSRDICQRGTSLTIQCQVDSQVTMMFWYRQQPGQSLTLIATANQGSEATYESGFVIDKFPISRPNLTFSTLTVSNMSPEDSSIYLCSGYEDSQYFGPGTRLLVL.

The chain uses TRBV3-1 (or the pseudogene TRBV3-2) and TRBJ1-6; weak D call: TRBD1 (5 bases). Between the trimmed V and J ends, which lost 3 bases and 9 bases, there was a span of 9 bases. The CDR3 extends over 13 amino acids. Per germline, CDR1 LGHDT and CDR2 YNNKEL (reference sequence). CDR3 sequence: CASSQGTSSPLHF. The CDR3 nucleotides are TGTGCCAGCAGCCAGGGGACCAGTTCACCCCTCCACTTT.

This clone was recorded only once. J is TRBJ2-7 and V is TRBV10-2, with unresolved D. V was cut by 6 bases and J by 1 base, with 10 bases left in between. Germline V CDR1 and CDR2: WSHSY, SAAADI. The length of the CDR3 is 13 residues. The CDR3 DNA follows: TGCGCCAGCAGAGGCGTATCTTCCTACGAGCAGTACTTC. This translates into CASRGVSSYEQYF.

The chain employs TRBV18 and TRBJ1-6; 7 bases fit TRBD1. This CDR3 is built from 15 residues. CDR1 is KGHSH, CDR2 LQKENI, per germline. V shed 3 bases and J 7 bases; nucleotides not matched to a gene: 6. Here the CDR3 reads CASSPSTGRNSPLHF. The CDR3 DNA follows: TGTGCCAGCTCACCGTCGACAGGGAGAAATTCACCCCTCCACTTT.

V usage is TRBV7-8 and J usage is TRBJ2-7; D not certain. CDR3 length: 14 residues. Deletions cut 8 bases from V and 1 base from J, with 15 bases between. The germline gives CDR1 SGHVS, CDR2 FQNEAQ. In DNA form, the CDR3 reads TGTGCCAGCGGGAATATAGGGAAATCCTACGAGCAGTACTTC. It translates to CASGNIGKSYEQYF.

The chain recombines TRBV6-2 or TRBV6-3 with TRBJ1-1, with D perhaps matching TRBD1 (6 bases). The CDR3 length is 14 residues. The V end lost 7 bases, the J end lost 5 bases, and 17 bases lay between the germline ends. Germline lookup yields CDR1 MNHEY and CDR2 SVGEGT. DNA of the CDR3: TGTGCCAGCACCCCCGGGGGGGCGAGGACTGAAGCTTTCTTT. Residues: CASTPGGARTEAFF.

This sequence joins TRBV7-2 and TRBJ2-1, with 8 positions matching TRBD2. Germline assignment: CDR1 SGHTA and CDR2 FQGNSA. V dropped 3 bases and J dropped 12; count of bases not matched to a gene: 7. There are 13 residues in the CDR3. The CDR3 coding sequence is TGTGCCAGCAGCTTGCGGCGGGGGGAGGCGCAGTTCTTC. This sequence encodes CASSLRRGEAQFF.

V usage is TRBV30 and J usage is TRBJ1-1; perhaps TRBD1 as D (6 bases). Germline CDR1 GTSNPN, CDR2 SVGIG (reference sequence). V was shortened by 4 bases and J by 0 bases, with 18 bases between the two germline ends. This CDR3 has 16 amino acids. CDR3 protein: CAWIAGAGTMNTEAFF. CDR3 bases: TGTGCCTGGATAGCCGGGGCAGGGACAATGAACACTGAAGCTTTCTTT.

The rearrangement links TRBV5-4 to TRBJ2-3, with TRBD1 identical over 8 bases. V was clipped by 2 bases and J by 2 bases; unmatched bases: 1. The CDR3 runs 14 residues. Per the germline V gene, CDR1 is SGHNT and CDR2 is YYREEE (reference sequence). This CDR3 reads CASSFQGATDTQYF. CDR3 DNA: TGTGCCAGCAGCTTTCAGGGGGCCACAGATACGCAGTATTTT. Together with reference TRBV5-4 and TRBJ2-3, the CDR3 gives the full variable domain: ETGVTQSPTHLIKTRGQQVTLRCSSQSGHNTVSWYQQALGQGPQFIFQYYREEENGRGNFPPRFSGLQFPNYSSELNVNALELDDSALYLCASSFQGATDTQYFGPGTRLTVL.

The chain joins TRBV28 to TRBJ1-6; 8 bases match TRBD1. The CDR3 extends over 16 amino acids. V was pared by 10 bases and J by 10 bases, with 18 bases of the junction left unmatched. Germline V lookup: CDR1 MDHEN, CDR2 SYDVKM. DNA of the CDR3: TGTGCCACCTTGACGGGGCCGACAGGGGTTCAGTCACCCCTCCACTTT. It codes for CATLTGPTGVQSPLHF.

V usage is TRBV9 and J usage is TRBJ2-6; D remains ambiguous. Trimming stripped 0 bases from V and 0 bases from J, with 4 bases between. Germline values: CDR1 SGDLS, CDR2 YYNGEE. The CDR3 is made up of 15 amino acids. CDR3 region: CASSVGSSGANVLTF. The CDR3 coding sequence is TGTGCCAGCAGCGTAGGTAGCTCTGGGGCCAACGTCCTGACTTTC.

The rearrangement joins TRBV7-2 to TRBJ2-7; 8 positions agree with TRBD2. Trimming removed 1 base from V and 6 bases from J; junction bases left unmatched: 8. The CDR3 is 15 amino acids. Germline CDR1 and CDR2: SGHTA and FQGNSA. DNA of the CDR3: TGTGCCAGCAGCTTAGAAGCGGGGGTGCGAGGCGAGCAGTACTTC. Translated: CASSLEAGVRGEQYF.

This clone occurred a few times. The chain joins TRBV5-1 to TRBJ1-1; D may be TRBD1 (5 bases). In germline, CDR1 is SGHRS, CDR2 YFSETQ. The CDR3 length is 15 residues. The germline V and J ends were trimmed by 0 bases and 2 bases, with 11 bases remaining between them. CDR3 loop: CASSLDLGTNTEAFF. The CDR3 DNA reads TGCGCCAGCAGCTTGGATCTGGGGACCAACACTGAAGCTTTCTTT.